Shown below are 26 T cell receptor beta chains from a single sample sequenced in a study of T-cell memory formation after mild COVID-19. One entry per CDR3 protein results from TCRdb running MiXCR on the 5' RACE reads. The repertoire holds about 360,000 distinct CDR3 sequences, with roughly 14% as singletons. Sequencing was done on a sample of PBMCs or a T cell subset sorted from them (not recorded which). The receptors were sampled from a man aged 18-30 years who had mild COVID-19 (a few samples of this study predate the infection). Cell type and time point are not known.

This clonotype turned up a few times. The chain employs TRBV6-5 and TRBJ2-2, with no clear D. V lost 0 bases, J lost 0 bases, and 8 bases lay in between. This CDR3 has 16 amino acids. In germline, CDR1 is MNHEY, CDR2 SVGAGI. CDR3: CASSYSVLPNTGELFF. As DNA, the CDR3 is TGTGCCAGCAGTTACTCGGTTCTACCGAACACCGGGGAGCTGTTTTTT.

A few counts support this clonotype. The J gene is TRBJ2-5, the V gene TRBV7-2; D is possibly TRBD2 (6 bases). Trimming stripped 5 bases from V and 5 bases from J, with 18 bases between. Germline V lookup: CDR1 SGHTA, CDR2 FQGNSA. This CDR3 contains 15 residues. CDR3 sequence (DNA): TGTGCCAGCAGCAGTCAGGCGCGGGCGGGGGAGACCCAGTACTTC. The encoded protein is CASSSQARAGETQYF.

V is TRBV20-1 and J is TRBJ2-3; D unclear. V gave up 0 bases and J gave up 6 bases, with 7 bases separating them. The germline V gene encodes CDR1 DFQATT and CDR2 SNEGSKA (reference sequence). The CDR3 covers 12 residues. The CDR3 reads CSARDSLDTQYF. The CDR3 nucleotides are TGCAGTGCTAGAGATAGCCTGGATACGCAGTATTTT.

This clonotype showed up just a few times. This chain uses TRBV5-1 with TRBJ1-4; 10 nucleotides line up with TRBD1. The CDR3 is 15 residues long. The germline V gene encodes CDR1 SGHRS and CDR2 YFSETQ. The V segment lost 4 bases and the J segment 8 bases; nucleotides outside the gene matches: 8. Written as DNA, the CDR3 is TGCGCCAGCAGCCTGGAGGGACAGGGGACGGAAAAACTGTTTTTT. It is translated as CASSLEGQGTEKLFF.

This clonotype came up many times. This chain joins TRBV11-2 and TRBJ2-3; D might be TRBD2 (6 bases). The V gene's germline CDR1 is SGHAT and CDR2 FQNNGV. V shed 1 base and J shed 3 bases, with 14 bases lying between them. This CDR3 contains 16 residues. The CDR3 region has the DNA TGTGCCAGCAGCTTAGTCCGGGGGTCAGAAACAGATACGCAGTATTTT. Translating gives CASSLVRGSETDTQYF.

V is TRBV24-1 and J is TRBJ2-3; tentatively, D is TRBD2 (6 bases). The CDR3 has 12 amino acids. Germline values: CDR1 KGHDR, CDR2 SFDVKD. V was shortened by 5 bases and J by 5 bases, with 7 bases between the two germline ends. The CDR3 DNA sequence: TGTGCCACCAGTGCCGGGGGAGATACGCAGTATTTT. It codes for CATSAGGDTQYF.

A few counts support this clonotype. The rearrangement uses TRBV11-2 and TRBJ1-2; possibly TRBD1 for D (6 bases). CDR1 and CDR2 from the germline V gene are SGHAT and FQNNGV. This CDR3 spans 16 amino acids. With 3 bases removed from V and 4 bases from J, the gap between germline ends came to 18 bases. CDR3: CASSFVPGQGIYGYTF. CDR3 nucleotide sequence: TGTGCCAGCAGCTTTGTCCCGGGACAAGGAATCTATGGCTACACCTTC.

This clonotype was found a few times. The rearrangement uses TRBV6-2 or TRBV6-3 and TRBJ2-5; 8 nucleotides line up with TRBD2. J lost 3 bases, V lost 6 bases, and 6 bases had no gene match. CDR3 length: 14 amino acids. The germline CDR1 and CDR2 sequences are MNHEY and SVGEGT. This CDR3 reads CASSRSAGEETQYF. The DNA for the CDR3 is TGTGCCAGCAGCCGTTCAGCGGGGGAAGAGACCCAGTACTTC.

This clonotype occurred a few times. This chain connects TRBV4-3 to TRBJ1-2, with 8 bases matching TRBD1. Trimming removed 0 bases from V and 2 bases from J; junction bases left unmatched: 8. The CDR3 is 17 residues long. Germline V CDR1 and CDR2: LGHNA, YSLEER. DNA of the CDR3: TGCGCCAGCAGCCAAGATTTATCCGGACAGGGAAACTATGGCTACACCTTC. This gives the protein CASSQDLSGQGNYGYTF.

V usage is TRBV2 and J usage is TRBJ2-1, with D maybe TRBD2 (6 bases). The V gene's germline CDR1 is SNHLY and CDR2 FYNNEI. The CDR3 consists of 12 residues. Trimming stripped 8 bases from V and 4 bases from J, with 9 bases between. CDR3 sequence reads: CASGAGYNEQFF. CDR3 nucleotide sequence: TGTGCCAGCGGGGCGGGATACAATGAGCAGTTCTTC.

This clonotype was seen only a few times. CDR3 in amino acids: CASSQEMTGGPEAFF. The CDR3 coding sequence is TGTGCCAGCAGCCAAGAGATGACAGGGGGGCCTGAAGCTTTCTTT. The rearrangement links TRBV4-2 to TRBJ1-1, with TRBD1 matching over 9 bases. Germline CDR1 reads LGHNA; CDR2 reads YNFKEQ. V lost 0 bases to trimming and J lost 6 bases; unmatched junction nucleotides: 5. The CDR3 contains 15 residues.

This clonotype has just a few counts. This chain uses TRBV7-2 with TRBJ1-2; possible D gene TRBD1, 6 bases. The germline V and J ends were trimmed by 1 base and 7 bases, with 19 bases remaining between them. CDR3 length: 16 amino acids. Germline CDR1 and CDR2: SGHTA and FQGNSA. The chain's CDR3 is CASSLVGGGQGLGYTF. The CDR3 nucleotides are TGTGCCAGCAGCTTAGTCGGCGGGGGCCAGGGTCTTGGCTACACCTTC. Full variable domain (outside the CDR3, taken from reference TRBV7-2 and TRBJ1-2): GAGVSQSPSNKVTEKGKDVELRCDPISGHTALYWYRQSLGQGLEFLIYFQGNSAPDKSGLPSDRFSAERTGGSVSTLTIQRTQQEDSAVYLCASSLVGGGQGLGYTFGSGTRLTVV.

This clonotype occurred many times. The rearrangement links TRBV6-6 to TRBJ1-2; possible D gene TRBD1, 5 bases. Germline CDR1 reads MNHNY; CDR2 reads SVGAGI (reference sequence). Trimming shortened V by 0 bases and J by 8 bases, and 13 bases separated the two germline ends. The CDR3 contains 14 residues. The CDR3, as DNA: TGTGCCAGCAGTTACTCGGGGGACGGACTGGGCTACACCTTC. Encoded protein: CASSYSGDGLGYTF.

The chain combines TRBV5-6 with TRBJ2-7; D not certain. This CDR3 has 14 amino acids. In germline, CDR1 is SGHDT, CDR2 YYEEEE. The ends were cut back, 4 bases at V and 6 bases at J, with 17 bases in the middle. For the CDR3, the DNA is TGTGCCAGCAGCATAGGGCTCAGTGACTTCGAGCAGTACGTC. Translation: CASSIGLSDFEQYV.

This clonotype was counted many times. The gene calls are TRBV5-5 and TRBJ1-5; D perhaps matches TRBD1 (5 bases). The CDR3 has 14 amino acids. Trimming took 4 bases from V and 5 from J, leaving 13 bases between them. Per the germline V gene, CDR1 is SGHKS and CDR2 is YYEKEE (reference sequence). The CDR3 protein is CASSPQGSYQPQHF. In DNA, the CDR3 is TGTGCCAGCAGCCCCCAGGGTTCCTATCAGCCCCAGCATTTT.

The rearrangement links TRBV3-1 to TRBJ2-1, with D uncertain. The V gene lost 0 bases and the J gene lost 9 bases, with 6 bases spanning the gap. Looked up from germline, CDR1 is LGHDT and CDR2 is YNNKEL (reference sequence). The CDR3 is 12 amino acids. The chain's CDR3 is CASSQEIREQFF. Here the CDR3 DNA reads TGTGCCAGCAGCCAAGAGATTCGTGAGCAGTTCTTC.

This clonotype was counted ten times or more. V and J are TRBV9 and TRBJ2-2; D is undetermined. CDR1 is SGDLS and CDR2 is YYNGEE in the germline V gene. Trimming removed 0 bases at V and 1 base at J, with 7 bases between. The CDR3 is made up of 15 amino acids. CDR3: CASSVAKGNTGELFF. The CDR3 DNA is TGTGCCAGCAGCGTAGCCAAGGGGAACACCGGGGAGCTGTTTTTT. Filled out from reference TRBV9 and TRBJ2-2, the complete variable domain reads DSGVTQTPKHLITATGQRVTLRCSPRSGDLSVYWYQQSLDQGLQFLIQYYNGEERAKGNILERFSAQQFPDLHSELNLSSLELGDSALYFCASSVAKGNTGELFFGEGSRLTVL.

The sample holds a few counts of this clonotype. V is TRBV5-5 and J is TRBJ2-7; 7 bases align to TRBD2. This CDR3 contains 16 residues. Germline values: CDR1 SGHKS, CDR2 YYEKEE (reference sequence). V shed 4 bases and J 1 base; nucleotides not matched to a gene: 11. CDR3 in amino acids: CASSKGSGGGSYEQYF. CDR3 nucleotides: TGTGCCAGCAGCAAAGGCTCCGGCGGGGGTTCCTACGAGCAGTACTTC. The full variable domain, its missing parts supplied by reference TRBV5-5 and TRBJ2-7, is DAGVTQSPTHLIKTRGQQVTLRCSPISGHKSVSWYQQVLGQGPQFIFQYYEKEERGRGNFPDRFSARQFPNYSSELNVNALLLGDSALYLCASSKGSGGGSYEQYFGPGTRLTVT.

This clonotype showed up just a few times. V is TRBV20-1 and J is TRBJ1-1; 10 nucleotides match TRBD1. This CDR3 region has 14 residues. The germline V gene has CDR1 DFQATT and CDR2 SNEGSKA (reference sequence). V gave up 6 bases and J gave up 7 bases; unmatched junction bases: 11. The CDR3: CSAAGTGAKGEAFF. The DNA for the CDR3 is TGCAGTGCAGCCGGGACAGGGGCGAAAGGTGAAGCTTTCTTT.

This clonotype was seen ten or more times. The chain carries TRBV6-5 and TRBJ2-1; 7 positions agree with TRBD2. J was trimmed by 6 bases and V by 6 bases; bases with no gene match: 2. The CDR3 consists of 12 residues. In germline, CDR1 is MNHEY, CDR2 SVGAGI. CDR3 in amino acids: CASSPSGNEQFF. The CDR3 coding sequence is TGTGCCAGCAGCCCTAGCGGCAATGAGCAGTTCTTC.

This clonotype was counted at least ten times. J is TRBJ2-1 and V is TRBV5-1; D is possibly TRBD2 (6 bases). Germline CDR1 reads SGHRS; CDR2 reads YFSETQ. Trimming took 0 bases from V and 5 from J, leaving 12 bases between them. The CDR3 runs to 15 residues. The CDR3 sequence is CASSLGLVSDNEQFF. CDR3 in DNA: TGCGCCAGCAGCTTGGGACTAGTTTCGGACAATGAGCAGTTCTTC.

The V gene is TRBV7-9, the J gene TRBJ2-3; 10 bases are a match to TRBD2. Germline CDR1 reads SEHNR; CDR2 reads FQNEAQ (reference sequence). CDR3 size: 17 residues. CDR3 loop: CNSSLVGTSGGTDTQYF. The CDR3 DNA reads as TGTAACAGCAGCTTAGTCGGAACTAGCGGGGGCACAGATACGCAGTATTTT.

The rearrangement links TRBV6-1 to TRBJ2-2; no clear D gene. V was cut by 1 base and J by 7 bases, with 7 bases left in between. The CDR3 runs 13 residues. CDR1 is MNHNS and CDR2 is SASEGT in the germline V gene. The DNA of the CDR3 is TGTGCCAGCAGTGAAGGGGGAATCGGGGAGCTGTTTTTT. Translated, it gives CASSEGGIGELFF.

V and J are TRBV5-6 and TRBJ2-6; TRBD1 matches at 7 bases. The germline CDR1 and CDR2 sequences are SGHDT and YYEEEE. The CDR3 has 15 amino acids. With V trimmed by 6 bases and J by 3 bases, 6 bases remained unmatched. CDR3 region: CASTLGGGGANVLTF. The CDR3 nucleotides are TGTGCCAGCACCCTAGGGGGCGGTGGGGCCAACGTCCTGACTTTC.

The J gene is TRBJ2-5, the V gene TRBV7-9; perhaps D is TRBD1 or TRBD2 (5 bases each). The CDR3 extends over 15 amino acids. Deletions cut 4 bases from V and 4 bases from J, with 16 bases between. Germline V gene data show CDR1 as SEHNR and CDR2 as FQNEAQ (reference sequence). CDR3 coding DNA: TGTGCCAGCAGCTCATCCTCGGGGCCCGGAGAGACCCAGTACTTC. Its translation is CASSSSSGPGETQYF.

This clonotype was counted only a few times. The V gene is TRBV7-2, the J gene TRBJ2-5; TRBD2 agrees at 11 bases. The CDR3 totals 15 residues. Looked up from germline, CDR1 is SGHTA and CDR2 is FQGNSA. With 3 bases clipped from V and 5 bases from J, the junction kept 5 bases outside the gene matches. This CDR3 is CASSFSGGDGETQYF. The CDR3, as DNA: TGTGCCAGCAGCTTTAGCGGGGGGGATGGCGAGACCCAGTACTTC.